The 25 T cell receptor beta chains given below trace back to one sample, sequenced in a study of molecular identifiers for immune sequencing clone quantification. MiXCR, run by TCRdb on the PCR reads, gives a single entry per CDR3 protein. The sample lists under 350,000 distinct CDR3 sequences, 24% occurring once. Sequenced input: naive CD8+ T cells from blood, with Jurkat cell RNA spiked in. Specified subset: FACS-sorted CD8+CD4-CCR7+CD45RA+ naive T cells. The receptors come from a human donor in good health. Some libraries in this study had Jurkat cell RNA spiked in.

This clonotype has only a few counts. This sequence joins TRBV6-5 and TRBJ1-1; no definite D call. The V gene's germline CDR1 is MNHEY and CDR2 SVGAGI. The CDR3 has 12 amino acids. Trimming left V 7 bases short and J 6 bases short, with 12 bases between. The CDR3 here is CASTPEGSEAFF. In nucleotides, the CDR3 is TGTGCCAGCACCCCTGAGGGTTCTGAAGCTTTCTTT.

This clonotype was seen repeatedly, ten times or more. The V and J genes are TRBV29-1 and TRBJ2-2, with 7 nucleotides matching TRBD1. The CDR3 runs to 14 residues. The germline V gene has CDR1 SQVTM and CDR2 ANQGSEA. The ends lost 3 bases at V and 1 base at J; junction bases unmatched: 2. The CDR3 sequence is CSVEGQQNTGELFF. The DNA of the CDR3 is TGCAGCGTTGAGGGACAGCAGAACACCGGGGAGCTGTTTTTT.

This chain links TRBV24-1 with TRBJ1-5; D gene ambiguous. Trimming cost V 3 bases and J 2 bases, with 7 bases left between them. This CDR3 comprises 14 residues. Germline-derived CDR1 and CDR2 are KGHDR and SFDVKD. CDR3 protein: CATSDSTGNQPQHF. The CDR3, as DNA: TGTGCCACCAGTGATAGCACTGGCAATCAGCCCCAGCATTTT.

Concerning this clonotype itself: One junction end disagrees with the germline gene, perhaps due to a read error. The chain links TRBV7-9 to TRBJ1-2; TRBD1 is a possible D gene (6 bases). The germline gives CDR1 SEHNR, CDR2 FQNEAQ (reference sequence). CDR3 length equals 15 residues. The CDR3 spells CAGSPWTDSTYGYTF. CDR3 nucleotide sequence: TGTGCCGGCAGCCCTTGGACAGATTCGACTTATGGCTACACCTTC.

Comment on this clonotype: The conserved final phenylalanine or tryptophan is absent from the CDR3, which likely points to a read error. The chain combines TRBV4-3 with TRBJ1-6; 8 positions match TRBD1. Trimming removed 0 bases from V and 0 bases from J; junction bases left unmatched: 7. Germline CDR1 is LGHNA and CDR2 is YSLEER. The CDR3 is made up of 19 amino acids. The CDR3 loop is CASSQDSYRGSSYNSPLHC. In nucleotides, the CDR3 is TGCGCCAGCAGCCAAGACTCCTACAGGGGGAGCTCCTATAATTCACCCCTCCACTGT.

This clonotype showed up just a few times. V usage is TRBV28 and J usage is TRBJ2-4, with a tentative D call TRBD2 (6 bases). The CDR3 totals 16 residues. Germline V gene data show CDR1 as MDHEN and CDR2 as SYDVKM. The germline V and J ends were trimmed by 5 bases and 3 bases, with 17 bases remaining between them. The CDR3 spells CASSLYRGSVKNIQYF. The DNA of the CDR3 is TGTGCCAGCAGTCTTTATCGGGGGTCTGTCAAAAACATTCAGTACTTC.

This chain connects TRBV30 to TRBJ2-1, with 10 bases identical to TRBD2. Germline loops: CDR1 GTSNPN, CDR2 SVGIG (reference sequence). Trimming removed 3 bases from V and 4 bases from J; junction bases left unmatched: 3. This CDR3 is built from 14 residues. CDR3 nucleotides: TGTGCCTGGAGATGGACTAGCGGTTACAATGAGCAGTTCTTC. Translated, it gives CAWRWTSGYNEQFF.

This clonotype was counted at least ten times. This chain connects TRBV2 to TRBJ1-1; maybe TRBD1 (6 bases). Trimming shortened V by 3 bases and J by 7 bases, and 15 bases separated the two germline ends. Germline V gene data show CDR1 as SNHLY and CDR2 as FYNNEI. The CDR3 loop spans 14 amino acids. The CDR3: CASSEDSLRREAFF. DNA for the CDR3: TGTGCCAGCAGTGAGGACAGCTTAAGACGTGAAGCTTTCTTT.

This clonotype was recorded a few times. This CDR3 reads CASSLGAYYEQYF. As DNA, the CDR3 is TGTGCCAGCTCCTTAGGGGCTTACTACGAGCAGTACTTC. The chain is built from TRBV7-9 and TRBJ2-7, with a tentative D call TRBD1 (5 bases). Germline V gene data show CDR1 as SEHNR and CDR2 as FQNEAQ (reference sequence). The CDR3 runs 13 residues. Trimming cost V 8 bases and J 3 bases, with 14 bases left between them.

This clonotype was counted a few times. This sequence joins TRBV28 and TRBJ2-7, with 9 positions matching TRBD1. Germline values: CDR1 MDHEN, CDR2 SYDVKM. This CDR3 contains 15 residues. The V gene end was trimmed by 6 bases and the J gene end by 0 bases; junction bases not matched to a gene: 6. The CDR3 sequence is CASRFGQGSSYEQYF. As DNA, the CDR3 is TGTGCCAGCAGATTCGGACAGGGGAGCTCCTACGAGCAGTACTTC.

V usage is TRBV6-5 and J usage is TRBJ1-4, with a tentative D call TRBD1 (5 bases). The CDR3 covers 15 residues. CDR1 MNHEY and CDR2 SVGAGI come from the germline V gene. Trimming stripped 6 bases from V and 11 bases from J, with 22 bases between. DNA for the CDR3: TGTGCCAGCAGCCCGGGGCAATTATTTTTTGAGAAACTGTTTTTT. It is translated as CASSPGQLFFEKLFF.

This chain joins TRBV4-3 and TRBJ2-1; D uncertain. Germline V CDR1 and CDR2: LGHNA, YSLEER. The CDR3 runs to 17 residues. The V end lost 0 bases, the J end lost 4 bases, and 16 bases lay between the germline ends. In DNA form, the CDR3 reads TGCGCCAGCAGCCAAGATATTGGGGTGACCGGATACAATGAGCAGTTCTTC. Translating it yields CASSQDIGVTGYNEQFF.

The J gene is TRBJ1-4, the V gene TRBV2; D gene unclear. The CDR3 is 16 amino acids. Germline assignment: CDR1 SNHLY and CDR2 FYNNEI. Trimming took 3 bases from V and 0 from J, leaving 11 bases between them. As DNA, the CDR3 is TGTGCCAGCAGTGACCGTTTCGGGGCAACTAATGAAAAACTGTTTTTT. Translation gives CASSDRFGATNEKLFF.

This clonotype showed up many times. The rearrangement uses TRBV6-2 or TRBV6-3 and TRBJ2-3; D might be TRBD2 (5 bases). CDR3 length equals 14 residues. Germline V lookup: CDR1 MNHEY, CDR2 SVGEGT. V lost 2 bases and J 2 bases, leaving 8 bases between the germline ends. The chain's CDR3 is CASSYRGITDTQYF. The DNA of the CDR3 is TGTGCCAGCAGTTACCGGGGAATCACAGATACGCAGTATTTT.

This clonotype was picked up a small number of times. The gene calls are TRBV12-3 or TRBV12-4 and TRBJ2-7; possible D gene TRBD1, 6 bases. Trimming took 1 base from V and 7 from J, leaving 14 bases between them. The length of the CDR3 is 14 residues. In DNA form, the CDR3 reads TGTGCCAGCAGTTTAGGGACAGCCCCCCGGGAGCAGTACTTC. Translated, it gives CASSLGTAPREQYF.

The rearrangement joins TRBV27 to TRBJ2-7; D is unresolved. The CDR3 is made up of 15 amino acids. From germline, CDR1 is MNHEY and CDR2 SMNVEV (reference sequence). Trimming pared 1 base from V and 0 bases from J, leaving 10 bases between. The CDR3 spells CASSLWPTFSYEQYF. The CDR3 coding sequence is TGTGCCAGCAGTTTATGGCCCACTTTCTCCTACGAGCAGTACTTC.

On this clonotype itself: A much larger clone differs from this one at a single base, so this may be a read error. This chain links TRBV4-1 with TRBJ2-1; a possible D gene is TRBD1 (6 bases). The germline CDR1 and CDR2 sequences are MGHRA and YSYEKL. Trimming removed 3 bases from V and 7 bases from J, with 16 bases in between. This CDR3 is built from 15 residues. CDR3 residues: CASSQRATGWNEQFF. The CDR3, as DNA: TGCGCCAGCAGCCAGAGGGCTACAGGGTGGAATGAGCAGTTCTTC.

There are many counts of this clonotype. The V gene is TRBV5-4, the J gene TRBJ2-3; 13 nucleotides line up with TRBD2. From germline, CDR1 is SGHNT and CDR2 YYREEE (reference sequence). The CDR3 consists of 16 residues. With V trimmed by 2 bases and J by 3 bases, 3 bases remained unmatched. For the CDR3, the DNA is TGTGCCAGCAGCTTCGGACTAGCGGGAGTTACAGATACGCAGTATTTT. Protein: CASSFGLAGVTDTQYF.

There are a few counts of this clonotype. CDR3 region: CASSFIQALGTEAFF. DNA of the CDR3: TGTGCCAGCAGCTTTATACAGGCCCTGGGGACTGAAGCTTTCTTT. The chain links TRBV14 to TRBJ1-1; the D gene is possibly TRBD1 (5 bases). The CDR3 length is 15 residues. V was shortened by 5 bases and J by 5 bases, with 18 bases between the two germline ends. Germline CDR1 and CDR2: SGHDN and FVKESK. Together with reference TRBV14 and TRBJ1-1, the CDR3 gives the full variable domain: EAGVTQFPSHSVIEKGQTVTLRCDPISGHDNLYWYRRVMGKEIKFLLHFVKESKQDESGMPNNRFLAERTGGTYSTLKVQPAELEDSGVYFCASSFIQALGTEAFFGQGTRLTVV.

Notes on this clonotype: It may be a read error: a sequence one base away is much more abundant. The rearrangement links TRBV2 to TRBJ1-4; no clear D. V was trimmed by 8 bases and J by 8 bases, leaving 18 bases between them. This CDR3 spans 14 amino acids. Germline V gene lookup returns CDR1 SNHLY and CDR2 FYNNEI. The CDR3 spells CASPIEWGDEKLFF. DNA for the CDR3: TGTGCCAGCCCCATTGAATGGGGAGACGAAAAACTGTTTTTT.

This clonotype was seen repeatedly, ten times or more. V usage is TRBV29-1 and J usage is TRBJ2-2; D possibly corresponds to TRBD2 (5 bases). Per the germline V gene, CDR1 is SQVTM and CDR2 is ANQGSEA. This CDR3 contains 15 residues. Trimming stripped 4 bases from V and 2 bases from J, with 14 bases between. Written as DNA, the CDR3 is TGCAGCGTTGGAGGAGGCCTAATCAACACCGGGGAGCTGTTTTTT. This codes for CSVGGGLINTGELFF.

A few counts support this clonotype. The junction does not match germline at one end; this may be a read error. V is TRBV6-6 and J is TRBJ1-5, with 7 bases that match TRBD1. This CDR3 comprises 14 residues. The germline V gene has CDR1 MNHNY and CDR2 SVGAGI (reference sequence). This CDR3 reads CACSYDRVNQPQHF. DNA of the CDR3: TGTGCCTGCAGTTACGACAGGGTCAATCAGCCCCAGCATTTT.

This clonotype has a count of ten or more. This rearrangement joins TRBV4-1 to TRBJ2-1, with D unresolved. The CDR3 is made up of 15 amino acids. Per the germline V gene, CDR1 is MGHRA and CDR2 is YSYEKL. V shed 1 base and J shed 4 bases, with 11 bases lying between them. The CDR3 here is CASSQGAQGYNEQFF. The CDR3 DNA follows: TGCGCCAGCAGCCAAGGCGCCCAAGGGTACAATGAGCAGTTCTTC.

The CDR3 nucleotides read TGTGCCAGCACCGAGGGTACTAGCGTGAGTACGCAGTATTTT. It yields the protein CASTEGTSVSTQYF. The rearrangement uses TRBV12-3 or TRBV12-4 and TRBJ2-3; 7 nucleotides line up with TRBD2. Trimming cost V 7 bases and J 8 bases; bases outside gene matches: 12. This CDR3 has 14 residues.

This clonotype has only a few counts. This chain links TRBV7-9 with TRBJ2-6, with D possibly TRBD1 on 6 matching bases. Germline assignment: CDR1 SEHNR and CDR2 FQNEAQ (reference sequence). The germline V and J ends were trimmed by 1 base and 0 bases, with 13 bases remaining between them. This CDR3 comprises 18 residues. The CDR3 is CASSLVGAETSGANVLTF. CDR3 DNA: TGTGCCAGCAGCTTAGTGGGGGCTGAGACCTCTGGGGCCAACGTCCTGACTTTC. Using reference TRBV7-9 and TRBJ2-6 for the parts outside the CDR3, the full variable domain is DTGVSQNPRHKITKRGQNVTFRCDPISEHNRLYWYRQTLGQGPEFLTYFQNEAQLEKSRLLSDRFSAERPKGSFSTLEIQRTEQGDSAMYLCASSLVGAETSGANVLTFGAGSRLTVL.